This TCR beta chain was profiled in a study of radiation and T cells in renal cell carcinoma. Clones were sequenced by immunoSEQ multiplex PCR, and TCRdb holds only the in-frame ones, with some missing. Here the sample spans around 170,000 clones, 88% being singletons. As regards this clone: Its antigen is unidentified.

Findings of the study overall: Top tumor clonotypes rose in blood 2 weeks post-radiation, then contracted.

V shed 3 bases and J shed 4 bases, with 4 bases lying between them. CDR1 is SNHLY, CDR2 FYNNEI, per germline. This CDR3 comprises 12 residues. Time point: blood 4 weeks post-SBRT, at nephrectomy. Described treatment: 15 Gy SBRT to primary tumor, nephrectomy 4 weeks later. Nephrectomy followed 15 Gy stereotactic body radiation by 4 weeks. After SBRT, blood was collected at 2 and 4 weeks, plus baseline. This renal cell carcinoma was of the clear cell type. J is TRBJ1-3 and V is TRBV2; no firm D call. Sample: blood, taken from a patient whose treatment included radiotherapy and nephrectomy. This sequence was found in a woman aged 45-59 years with renal cell carcinoma. The CDR3 DNA sequence: TGTGCCAGCAGTGAGGGGGGAAACACCATATATTTT. Amino acids: CASSEGGNTIYF.